The T cell receptor (beta chain) described here comes from a study of shared clonotypes between healthy human individuals. Study outcomes and limitations: The genetic and exposure-history diversity represented was limited by few donors.

Once extracted for a subset, genomic DNA was divided evenly among several immunoSEQ plates. Libraries were prepared by immunoSEQ multiplex PCR; TCRdb keeps only in-frame clonotypes and omits some of them. This repertoire shows about 1 million clones, around 76% found once; its top ten account for roughly 1.4%. Concerning this clone: No antigen is known for it.

Recent acute infections and vaccinations were absent in the healthy HIV-negative adult donors. Negatively enriched CD4+ T cells were divided by CD45RA into naive and memory. Germline V CDR1 and CDR2: DFQATT, SNEGSKA (reference sequence). CDR3 length: 11 amino acids. Trimming stripped 6 bases from V and 13 bases from J, with 13 bases between. This TCR came from a man aged 18 to 35 in good health. The specimen was memory CD4+ T cells sorted from blood. Described subset: CD45RA-negative fraction. This sequence joins TRBV20-1 and TRBJ1-6; D is ambiguous. CDR3: CSAANQGPLHF. In DNA, the CDR3 is TGCAGTGCGGCAAATCAAGGCCCCCTCCACTTT.